This TCR beta chain was observed in a study of blood T cell repertoires in COVID-19. About the research overall: From T cells, B-cell-depleted T cells, or PBMCs came the material, which was cDNA or gDNA.

V shed 5 bases and J 2 bases; nucleotides not matched to a gene: 7. The length of the CDR3 is 16 residues. From germline, CDR1 is LGHDT and CDR2 YNNKEL (reference sequence). In the authors' workflow: The authors estimated nucleated cell counts from reference gene primer amplification. TCRdb's table, derived via immunoSEQ multiplex PCR, lists solely in-frame clones and lacks some. From that table come the V and J calls and clone size; the DNA was used to work out D and trimming. This table has approximately 64,000 clones, 70% to 85% appearing once. The chain uses TRBV3-1 (or the pseudogene TRBV3-2) and TRBJ2-5; the match to TRBD2 covers 11 bases. The TCR originated in a woman aged 70-85 years with acute or convalescent COVID-19. Sequencing was done on a sample of peripheral blood. The CDR3 nucleotides read TGTGCCAGCAGCTGGGGGGTAGCGGGAGGGCAAGAGACCCAGTACTTC. Protein sequence: CASSWGVAGGQETQYF.